This TCR beta chain was observed in a study of blood T cell repertoires in COVID-19. As for the study in general: Collection of acute and convalescent COVID-19 samples took place in the United States, Italy and Spain. PBMCs, B-cell-depleted T cells, or T cells provided the cDNA or gDNA that made up the material.

Assay used: immunoSEQ multiplex PCR; TCRdb lists only in-frame clones, some missing. The profile covers 110,000 or so clones, with more than 80% appearing a single time and roughly 10% taken by the ten largest. The sequence was obtained from a woman in her seventies with acute or convalescent COVID-19. The source material was peripheral blood.

CDR3 in amino acids: CASREQGDYGYTF. CDR3 coding DNA: TGTGCCAGCAGGGAACAGGGAGACTATGGCTACACCTTC. This chain links TRBV28 with TRBJ1-2; weak D call: TRBD1 (6 bases). Germline lookup yields CDR1 MDHEN and CDR2 SYDVKM. The CDR3 sequence is 13 residues long. V was cut by 6 bases and J by 3 bases, with 11 bases left in between.